A selection of T cell receptor beta chains follows, all from one sample in a study of T cell changes during pregnancy in multiple sclerosis. This table comes from immunoSEQ multiplex PCR, and its TCRdb copy is limited to in-frame clones, with some not included. The sample contains 30,000 to 40,000 clones, 80% to 90% of which appear only once. The source was CD4+ T cells from peripheral blood mononuclear cells, collected before pregnancy. These TCRs come from a female donor with multiple sclerosis, enrolled in a pregnancy study. Both conserved end residues are part of each CDR3. The order of the fields is V gene, J gene, clone size, D gene, CDR3 protein, CDR3 DNA. D genes are given only for firm matches. Size is omitted from some rows. Given values are once, few, many or a class for expanded clones.

v_gene: TRBV5-6
j_gene: TRBJ2-3
abundance: .
d_gene: .
CDR3aa: CASSFAGSTDTQYF
CDR3nt: TGTGCCAGCAGCTTTGCAGGGAGCACAGATACGCAGTATTTT

v_gene: TRBV4-1
j_gene: TRBJ2-7
abundance: .
d_gene: .
CDR3aa: CASSQVATGPQYF
CDR3nt: TGCGCCAGCAGCCAAGTAGCGACGGGCCCCCAGTACTTC

v_gene: TRBV7-9
j_gene: TRBJ1-2
abundance: .
d_gene: .
CDR3aa: CASSFQQGYYGYTF
CDR3nt: TGTGCCAGCAGCTTCCAACAGGGATACTATGGCTACACCTTC

v_gene: TRBV10-2
j_gene: TRBJ2-1
abundance: .
d_gene: .
CDR3aa: CASKLQSSYNEQFF
CDR3nt: TGCGCCAGCAAGTTACAGAGCTCCTACAATGAGCAGTTCTTC

v_gene: TRBV4-1
j_gene: TRBJ1-1
abundance: .
d_gene: .
CDR3aa: CASSQKQGLPDTEAFF
CDR3nt: TGCGCCAGCAGCCAGAAACAGGGTTTACCTGACACTGAAGCTTTCTTT

v_gene: TRBV2
j_gene: TRBJ1-5
abundance: .
d_gene: TRBD1
CDR3aa: CASSRDRGQVGDQPQHF
CDR3nt: TGTGCCAGCAGCCGGGACAGGGGGCAAGTAGGGGATCAGCCCCAGCATTTT

v_gene: TRBV4-1
j_gene: TRBJ1-4
abundance: .
d_gene: TRBD1
CDR3aa: CASSQGPRRTGTREKLFF
CDR3nt: TGCGCCAGCAGCCAGGGCCCCCGGAGGACAGGGACAAGGGAAAAACTGTTTTTT

v_gene: TRBV12-5
j_gene: TRBJ1-1
abundance: .
d_gene: .
CDR3aa: CASGLEGTEAFF
CDR3nt: TGTGCTAGTGGTTTAGAGGGCACTGAAGCTTTCTTT

v_gene: TRBV6-4
j_gene: TRBJ2-7
abundance: .
d_gene: .
CDR3aa: CASSVARGSKQYF
CDR3nt: TGTGCCAGCAGTGTAGCCCGCGGCTCTAAGCAGTACTTC

v_gene: TRBV19
j_gene: TRBJ1-2
abundance: .
d_gene: .
CDR3aa: CASSTQNYLDCTF
CDR3nt: TGTGCCAGTAGTACCCAGAACTACCTCGATTGCACCTTC

v_gene: TRBV11-1
j_gene: TRBJ1-4
abundance: .
d_gene: .
CDR3aa: CASSLERGGSGTNEKLFF
CDR3nt: TGTGCCAGCAGCTTAGAGCGGGGGGGTTCGGGCACTAATGAAAAACTGTTTTTT

v_gene: TRBV4-3
j_gene: TRBJ2-1
abundance: .
d_gene: .
CDR3aa: CASSQEEIPSYNEQFF
CDR3nt: TGCGCCAGCAGCCAAGAAGAGATACCGTCATACAATGAGCAGTTCTTC

v_gene: TRBV7-9
j_gene: TRBJ1-6
abundance: .
d_gene: .
CDR3aa: CASSARGPNSPLHF
CDR3nt: TGTGCCAGCAGCGCCAGAGGGCCTAATTCACCCCTCCACTTT

v_gene: TRBV5-1
j_gene: TRBJ2-5
abundance: .
d_gene: .
CDR3aa: CASSLLAGQTQYF
CDR3nt: TGCGCCAGCAGCTTGTTGGCGGGGCAGACCCAGTACTTC

v_gene: TRBV5-1
j_gene: TRBJ1-4
abundance: .
d_gene: .
CDR3aa: CASSRGLRGEKLFF
CDR3nt: TGCGCCAGCAGCCGGGGACTGCGGGGCGAAAAACTGTTTTTT

v_gene: TRBV30
j_gene: TRBJ2-5
abundance: once
d_gene: TRBD1
CDR3aa: CAWSVLGGPGETQYF
CDR3nt: TGTGCCTGGAGTGTACTAGGGGGCCCGGGAGAGACCCAGTACTTC

v_gene: TRBV5-1
j_gene: TRBJ1-5
abundance: .
d_gene: TRBD1
CDR3aa: CASSLTGAFNQPQHF
CDR3nt: TGCGCCAGCAGCTTGACAGGGGCATTCAATCAGCCCCAGCATTTT

v_gene: TRBV5-1
j_gene: TRBJ1-1
abundance: .
d_gene: TRBD1
CDR3aa: CASSLQGGTEAFF
CDR3nt: TGCGCCAGCAGCTTACAGGGGGGCACTGAAGCTTTCTTT

v_gene: TRBV6-4
j_gene: TRBJ2-7
abundance: .
d_gene: .
CDR3aa: CASIQGGWEQYF
CDR3nt: TGTGCCAGCATTCAGGGTGGTTGGGAGCAGTACTTC

v_gene: TRBV28
j_gene: TRBJ2-3
abundance: .
d_gene: .
CDR3aa: CASSLLTDTQYF
CDR3nt: TGTGCCAGCAGTTTACTCACAGATACGCAGTATTTT

v_gene: TRBV28
j_gene: TRBJ2-1
abundance: .
d_gene: TRBD2
CDR3aa: CASTKLAGAYNEQFF
CDR3nt: TGTGCCAGCACTAAACTAGCGGGGGCATACAATGAGCAGTTCTTC

v_gene: TRBV27
j_gene: TRBJ2-3
abundance: .
d_gene: TRBD1
CDR3aa: CASSSWTGGDRTDTQYF
CDR3nt: TGTGCCAGCAGTTCTTGGACAGGGGGCGACCGCACAGATACGCAGTATTTT

v_gene: TRBV5-5
j_gene: TRBJ2-3
abundance: .
d_gene: TRBD1
CDR3aa: CASSVGTAADTQYF
CDR3nt: TGTGCCAGCAGCGTGGGGACAGCCGCAGATACGCAGTATTTT

v_gene: TRBV18
j_gene: TRBJ1-1
abundance: .
d_gene: .
CDR3aa: CASSPFPRENTEAFF
CDR3nt: TGTGCCAGCTCACCATTCCCCAGGGAGAACACTGAAGCTTTCTTT

v_gene: TRBV20-1
j_gene: TRBJ2-1
abundance: once
d_gene: .
CDR3aa: CSAGRGNEQFF
CDR3nt: TGCAGTGCTGGAAGGGGCAATGAGCAGTTCTTC

v_gene: TRBV6-1
j_gene: TRBJ2-2
abundance: .
d_gene: TRBD1
CDR3aa: CASSDRSTGQGDTGELFF
CDR3nt: TGTGCCAGCAGTGACCGATCTACGGGACAGGGGGACACCGGGGAGCTGTTTTTT

v_gene: TRBV6-1
j_gene: TRBJ1-2
abundance: .
d_gene: .
CDR3aa: CASSEALFRDYGYTF
CDR3nt: TGTGCCAGCAGTGAAGCGCTTTTCAGGGACTATGGCTACACCTTC

v_gene: TRBV27
j_gene: TRBJ2-7
abundance: .
d_gene: TRBD1
CDR3aa: CASSYGDRTYEQYF
CDR3nt: TGTGCCAGCAGTTACGGGGACAGGACCTACGAGCAGTACTTC

v_gene: TRBV6-5
j_gene: TRBJ1-2
abundance: .
d_gene: TRBD1
CDR3aa: CASSYGGGNGYTF
CDR3nt: TGTGCCAGCAGTTACGGAGGGGGCAATGGCTACACCTTC

v_gene: TRBV4-1
j_gene: TRBJ1-1
abundance: .
d_gene: TRBD1
CDR3aa: CASSHTTGGEGGTEAFF
CDR3nt: TGCGCCAGCAGCCATACTACAGGGGGCGAAGGGGGCACTGAAGCTTTCTTT